One sample yielded the 15 T cell receptor beta chains listed below, sequenced in a study of blood T cell repertoires in COVID-19 (dated by TCRdb to about 2020). Receptors were amplified or captured by the immunoSEQ multiplex PCR assay. TCRdb re-hosts the immuneACCESS table, in-frame sequences only. Its copies lack some clones; in the studies checked, an unresolved V gene accounts for under half of them, and the cause for the rest is not known. The sample table lists roughly 100,000 clones, 80% to 90% of them with a count of one. The ten biggest clones cover over 15% of the sample. Input material: peripheral blood. These receptors were collected from a woman older than 75 with acute or convalescent COVID-19.

The genes are TRBV4-2 and TRBJ1-3; D is perhaps TRBD1 (5 bases). The germline V and J ends were trimmed by 0 bases and 2 bases, with 8 bases remaining between them. CDR3 size: 15 residues. Germline V gene sequence: CDR1 LGHNA, CDR2 YNFKEQ. CDR3 DNA sequence: TGTGCCAGCAGCCAAGACAGGGTGCCTGGAAACACCATATATTTT. Protein product: CASSQDRVPGNTIYF.

This chain joins TRBV9 and TRBJ2-5, with 16 bases matching TRBD2. Trimming cost V 4 bases and J 5 bases; bases outside gene matches: 11. This CDR3 contains 18 residues. Germline loops: CDR1 SGDLS, CDR2 YYNGEE. CDR3 DNA sequence: TGTGCCAGCAGCCCGGGACTAGCGGGGGGGCCTTATTATGAGACCCAGTACTTC. It is translated as CASSPGLAGGPYYETQYF.

The chain links TRBV19 to TRBJ1-1, with a tentative D call TRBD1 (5 bases). The CDR3 has 16 amino acids. Per the germline V gene, CDR1 is LNHDA and CDR2 is SQIVND (reference sequence). Trimming left V 3 bases short and J 0 bases short, with 14 bases between. The CDR3: CASSIRGRGVNTEAFF. The CDR3 coding sequence is TGTGCCAGTAGTATTCGGGGGAGGGGAGTGAACACTGAAGCTTTCTTT.

The gene calls are TRBV12-3 or TRBV12-4 and TRBJ1-5; D is unresolved. The V end was cut by 1 base, the J end by 4 bases, with 5 bases between. CDR3 length: 13 residues. The CDR3 DNA reads as TGTGCCAGCAGTTTAGGTAGTAATCAGCCCCAGCATTTT. It is translated as CASSLGSNQPQHF.

This clone was detected once. Here the CDR3 reads CASSLAESYEQYF. The CDR3 DNA reads TGTGCCAGCAGCTTGGCGGAATCCTACGAGCAGTACTTC. The V and J genes are TRBV11-2 and TRBJ2-7; D unclear. The CDR3 is 13 amino acids. With 3 bases removed from V and 1 base from J, the gap between germline ends came to 7 bases. Per the germline V gene, CDR1 is SGHAT and CDR2 is FQNNGV.

This clone was recorded a few times. The genes are TRBV11-3 and TRBJ1-1, with D unclear. The CDR3 sequence is 12 residues long. The germline V and J ends were trimmed by 2 bases and 11 bases, with 12 bases remaining between them. Germline CDR1 is SGHNT and CDR2 is YENEEA. CDR3 protein: CASSLLASSAFF. The CDR3, as DNA: TGTGCCAGCAGCTTATTAGCCAGCTCGGCTTTCTTT.

The rearrangement uses TRBV2 and TRBJ1-1, with TRBD1 identical over 9 bases. This CDR3 has 13 residues. V dropped 6 bases and J dropped 4; count of bases not matched to a gene: 3. CDR1 SNHLY and CDR2 FYNNEI come from the germline V gene. This chain's CDR3 is CASRPDRGTEAFF. The CDR3 DNA follows: TGTGCCAGCAGACCGGACAGGGGCACTGAAGCTTTCTTT.

This clone was found once. V usage is TRBV9 and J usage is TRBJ2-1; D may be TRBD2 (6 bases). The CDR3 is made up of 15 amino acids. In germline, CDR1 is SGDLS, CDR2 YYNGEE. Trimming cost V 4 bases and J 0 bases, with 11 bases left between them. The DNA of the CDR3 is TGTGCCAGCAGCCCCCGACTAGACTCCTACAATGAGCAGTTCTTC. This sequence encodes CASSPRLDSYNEQFF. The full variable domain, with the rest looked up from reference TRBV9 and TRBJ2-1, is DSGVTQTPKHLITATGQRVTLRCSPRSGDLSVYWYQQSLDQGLQFLIQYYNGEERAKGNILERFSAQQFPDLHSELNLSSLELGDSALYFCASSPRLDSYNEQFFGPGTRLTVL.

The gene calls are TRBV6-6 and TRBJ2-1, with 8 bases aligning to TRBD1. CDR1 MNHNY and CDR2 SVGAGI come from the germline V gene (reference sequence). V was pared by 2 bases and J by 10 bases, with 10 bases of the junction left unmatched. CDR3 length: 15 residues. The CDR3 sequence is CASSYPRTGTREQFF. The CDR3 DNA follows: TGTGCCAGCAGTTACCCTCGGACAGGGACTCGGGAGCAGTTCTTC.

The table lists this clone with a few counts. The chain employs TRBV11-2 and TRBJ2-1; perhaps TRBD1 as D (5 bases). Germline values: CDR1 SGHAT, CDR2 FQNNGV. This CDR3 has 14 residues. Trimming pared 4 bases from V and 4 bases from J, leaving 11 bases between. The CDR3 DNA is TGTGCCAGCAGCTCATCAGGACAATACAATGAGCAGTTCTTC. As protein: CASSSSGQYNEQFF.

The J gene is TRBJ2-2, the V gene TRBV14, with D unresolved. The CDR3 runs to 14 residues. CDR1 SGHDN and CDR2 FVKESK come from the germline V gene. V lost 4 bases and J 1 base, leaving 7 bases between the germline ends. CDR3 in DNA: TGTGCCAGCAGCCGGGCGCAGAACACCGGGGAGCTGTTTTTT. It yields the protein CASSRAQNTGELFF.

The chain is built from TRBV7-9 and TRBJ2-3; 9 bases map to TRBD2. The J segment lost 2 bases and the V segment lost 3 bases, leaving 9 bases of the junction unmatched. CDR1 and CDR2 (germline): SEHNR, FQNEAQ (reference sequence). CDR3 length: 17 amino acids. The CDR3 spells CASSFGWSGGNTDTQYF. Here the CDR3 DNA reads TGTGCCAGCAGCTTTGGTTGGAGCGGGGGGAACACAGATACGCAGTATTTT. Full variable domain (outside the CDR3, taken from reference TRBV7-9 and TRBJ2-3): DTGVSQNPRHKITKRGQNVTFRCDPISEHNRLYWYRQTLGQGPEFLTYFQNEAQLEKSRLLSDRFSAERPKGSFSTLEIQRTEQGDSAMYLCASSFGWSGGNTDTQYFGPGTRLTVL.

The CDR3 loop is CASSRIQGTEGYGYTF. As DNA, the CDR3 is TGTGCCAGCAGTAGAATACAGGGGACGGAGGGCTATGGCTACACCTTC. The chain employs TRBV6-2 or TRBV6-3 and TRBJ1-2; TRBD1 aligns across 7 bases. Germline CDR1 MNHEY, CDR2 SVGEGT. The CDR3 totals 16 residues. V was clipped by 5 bases and J by 4 bases; unmatched bases: 13.

This clone has more than one count but fewer than ten. The chain has TRBV7-8 and TRBJ2-7, with 7 bases identical to TRBD2. Trimming removed 0 bases from V and 1 base from J; junction bases left unmatched: 0. CDR1 is SGHVS, CDR2 FQNEAQ, per germline. This CDR3 is built from 14 residues. The CDR3 nucleotides are TGTGCCAGCAGCTTAGCACTAGCGTCCTACGAGCAGTACTTC. Its translation is CASSLALASYEQYF.

CDR3 region: CAWSGGLMNNQPQHF. The CDR3, as DNA: TGTGCCTGGAGTGGGGGGCTAATGAACAATCAGCCCCAGCATTTT. This chain joins TRBV30 and TRBJ1-5, with TRBD1 as a possible D gene (6 bases). There are 15 residues in the CDR3. Trimming left V 1 base short and J 3 bases short, with 13 bases between. Germline V gives CDR1 GTSNPN, CDR2 SVGIG (reference sequence).